Described below is a single T cell receptor (beta chain) sequence and its context. Autoimmune disease history or systemic immunosuppression barred patients. Patients had blood sampled at baseline and again on cycle 4 day 1 and cycle 7 day 1. These data originate in a study of OX40 agonist ivuxolimab in advanced cancers. Sequenced by immunoSEQ multiplex PCR; TCRdb stores in-frame clones only, minus some. The sample yields around 72,000 clones, just over 85% seen once. The TCR comes from an adult with an advanced solid tumor such as melanoma, head and neck, liver or kidney cancer. Sequenced here: CD4+ or CD8+ T cells sorted from blood, sampled in a trial of the OX40 agonist ivuxolimab.

In DNA form, the CDR3 reads TGTGCCAGCAGGTTCGGAACCGGGACAGGGGGCGAGCAGTACTTC. Its translation is CASRFGTGTGGEQYF. The chain couples TRBV2 to TRBJ2-7; 11 bases match TRBD1. This CDR3 is built from 15 residues. The ends lost 6 bases at V and 6 bases at J; junction bases unmatched: 10. The germline V gene has CDR1 SNHLY and CDR2 FYNNEI.